This T cell receptor beta chain appears in the sequencing data of a study of shared clonotypes between healthy human individuals. Study information: CD4 naive and memory got three plates each, CD8 naive two, CD8 memory one. Whole-study findings and limits: The generation probabilities recorded for non-shared clonotypes fell below those of clonotypes shared by all four donors. Generally, estimated richness proved larger in naive subsets than it did in memory subsets.

In the original processing: For the immunoSEQ data, sequences were junction-only without quality scores, so filtering differed. Assay: immunoSEQ multiplex PCR; the TCRdb copy retains only in-frame clones and omits some. The D gene and trimming were derived from the DNA, and the V and J assignments and clone size from that table. Of more than 2 million clones listed, around 95% are singletons. As for this clone: Antigen: not known.

The germline V gene encodes CDR1 SGHNT and CDR2 YENEEA. With 1 base clipped from V and 1 base from J, the junction kept 6 bases outside the gene matches. The CDR3 totals 17 residues. The chain recombines TRBV11-3 with TRBJ2-5; 10 nucleotides line up with TRBD2. The receptor was isolated from a man aged 18 to 29 in good health. Sequencing used naive CD4+ T cells sorted from blood. Subset defined: CD45RA+ positively selected. For the CDR3, the DNA is TGTGCCAGCAGCTTAGGGCTAGCGGGAGTTAGCCAAGAGACCCAGTACTTC. It is translated as CASSLGLAGVSQETQYF.